These 4 T cell receptor beta chains originate from one sample sequenced in a study of blood T cell repertoires in COVID-19. TCRdb's table, derived via immunoSEQ multiplex PCR, lists solely in-frame clones and lacks some. The sample has 200,000 to 250,000 clones; about 87% are singletons. The sequenced sample was PBMCs or T cells enriched from blood (not recorded which). These receptors came from a woman aged 25 to 39 who had been exposed to COVID-19.

The V gene is TRBV15, the J gene TRBJ1-2, with D perhaps TRBD1 (6 bases). Germline lookup yields CDR1 LNHNV and CDR2 YYDKDF (reference sequence). The V end was cut by 2 bases, the J end by 3 bases, with 16 bases between. The CDR3 is 16 amino acids. This CDR3 is CATSRPTGQKHYGYTF. In DNA form, the CDR3 reads TGTGCCACCAGCAGACCAACAGGACAGAAACACTATGGCTACACCTTC.

The chain uses TRBV7-9 and TRBJ1-4; TRBD1 matches 9 bases. The CDR3 has 17 residues. Germline V gene sequence: CDR1 SEHNR, CDR2 FQNEAQ (reference sequence). V lost 3 bases, J lost 5 bases, and 10 bases stayed unmatched. The CDR3 nucleotides are TGTGCCAGCAGCTTGGGGGACAGGGTCGACGTAAATGAAAAACTGTTTTTT. It encodes CASSLGDRVDVNEKLFF. Using reference TRBV7-9 and TRBJ1-4 for the parts outside the CDR3, the full variable domain is DTGVSQNPRHKITKRGQNVTFRCDPISEHNRLYWYRQTLGQGPEFLTYFQNEAQLEKSRLLSDRFSAERPKGSFSTLEIQRTEQGDSAMYLCASSLGDRVDVNEKLFFGSGTQLSVL.

This chain connects TRBV5-6 to TRBJ1-1; TRBD1 aligns across 7 bases. The CDR3 extends over 13 amino acids. J lost 4 bases, V lost 5 bases, and 5 bases had no gene match. Germline V gene sequence: CDR1 SGHDT, CDR2 YYEEEE. DNA of the CDR3: TGTGCCAGCAGATTACAGGGGAGCACTGAAGCTTTCTTT. Translating gives CASRLQGSTEAFF.

V usage is TRBV7-9 and J usage is TRBJ1-2, with D maybe TRBD1 (5 bases). CDR3 length: 13 amino acids. Trimming left V 1 base short and J 7 bases short, with 10 bases between. Germline assignment: CDR1 SEHNR and CDR2 FQNEAQ (reference sequence). CDR3 in amino acids: CASSLEGRVGYTF. CDR3 DNA sequence: TGTGCCAGCAGCTTAGAAGGCAGGGTTGGCTACACCTTC.